This record concerns one T cell receptor beta chain sequence. Its antigen is unknown. The source of the sample is a study of Ad26.COV2.S vaccination and SARS-CoV-2 variants. Study-wide context: Ad26.COV2.S shots went into the muscle once or twice, 56 days apart. Whole-study findings and limits: Possibly, TCR breadth and depth analyses underestimated total T cell responses.

Here immunoSEQ multiplex PCR was the method, and the copy in TCRdb shows in-frame clones only, minus some. The sample lists 350,000 to 500,000 clones, 80% to 95% occurring once. The V end was cut by 0 bases, the J end by 6 bases, with 9 bases between. The CDR3 sequence is 13 residues long. CDR1 and CDR2 from the germline V gene are LGHNA and YSLEER. Treatment in this sample: around 19 received Ad26.COV2.S at low or high dose, single or two shots; several received placebo; per-sample allocation not given. Sampling happened 63 days after the first vaccine or placebo injection. Expressing Wuhan-strain SARS-CoV-2 spike, an Ad26 vector served as the vaccine.

The chain joins TRBV4-3 to TRBJ2-7; a possible D gene is TRBD2 (5 bases). The sample consisted of peripheral blood, taken in a trial of Ad26.COV2.S vaccine versus placebo. The source of this sequence is a person between 18 and 59 years old who received the Ad26.COV2.S COVID-19 vaccine or a placebo. CDR3 region: CASSQDIEGEQYF. CDR3 sequence (DNA): TGCGCCAGCAGCCAAGATATAGAGGGCGAGCAGTACTTC.